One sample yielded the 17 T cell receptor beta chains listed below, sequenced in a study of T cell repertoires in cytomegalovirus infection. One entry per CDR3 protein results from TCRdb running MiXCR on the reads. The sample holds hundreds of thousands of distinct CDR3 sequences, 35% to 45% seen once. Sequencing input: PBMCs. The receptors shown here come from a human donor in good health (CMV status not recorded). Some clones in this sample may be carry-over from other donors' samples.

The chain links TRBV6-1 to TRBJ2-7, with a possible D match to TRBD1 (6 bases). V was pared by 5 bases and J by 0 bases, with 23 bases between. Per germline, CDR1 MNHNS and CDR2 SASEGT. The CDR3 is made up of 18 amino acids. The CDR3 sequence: CASSRAQVRTANSYEQYF. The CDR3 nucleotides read TGTGCCAGCAGTCGGGCCCAAGTCAGGACAGCCAACTCCTACGAGCAGTACTTC.

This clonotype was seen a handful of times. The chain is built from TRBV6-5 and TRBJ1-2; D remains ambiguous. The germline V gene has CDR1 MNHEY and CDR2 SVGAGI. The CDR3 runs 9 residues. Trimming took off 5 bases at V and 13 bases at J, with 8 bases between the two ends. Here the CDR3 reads CASSDGPTF. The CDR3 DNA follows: TGTGCCAGCAGTGACGGCCCCACCTTC.

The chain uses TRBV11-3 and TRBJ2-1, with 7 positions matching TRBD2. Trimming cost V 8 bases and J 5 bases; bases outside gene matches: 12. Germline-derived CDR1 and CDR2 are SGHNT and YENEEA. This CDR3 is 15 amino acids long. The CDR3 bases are TGTGCCAGCTCTGTTGAGGGAGGGCTCAACAATGAGCAGTTCTTC. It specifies CASSVEGGLNNEQFF.

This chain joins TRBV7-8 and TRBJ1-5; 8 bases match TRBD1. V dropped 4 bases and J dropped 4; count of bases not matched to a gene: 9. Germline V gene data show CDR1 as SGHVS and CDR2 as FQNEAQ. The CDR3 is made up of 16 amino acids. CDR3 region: CASSSWTGRSNQPQHF. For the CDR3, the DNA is TGTGCCAGCAGCTCTTGGACAGGGAGAAGTAATCAGCCCCAGCATTTT.

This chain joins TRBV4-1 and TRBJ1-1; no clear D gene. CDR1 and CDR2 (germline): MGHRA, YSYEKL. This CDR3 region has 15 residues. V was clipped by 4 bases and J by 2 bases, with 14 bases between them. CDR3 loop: CASSLRGLGNTEAFF. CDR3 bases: TGCGCCAGCAGCCTCAGAGGGCTGGGTAACACTGAAGCTTTCTTT.

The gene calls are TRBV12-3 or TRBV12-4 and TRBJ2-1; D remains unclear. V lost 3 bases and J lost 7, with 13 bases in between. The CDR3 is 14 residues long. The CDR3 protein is CASSFREQMNEQFF. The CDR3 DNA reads TGTGCCAGCAGTTTTAGGGAACAGATGAATGAGCAGTTCTTC.

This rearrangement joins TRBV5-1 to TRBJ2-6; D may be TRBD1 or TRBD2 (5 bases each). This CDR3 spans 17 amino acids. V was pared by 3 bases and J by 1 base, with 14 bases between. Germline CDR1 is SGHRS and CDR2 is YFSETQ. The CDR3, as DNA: TGCGCCAGCAGCTCCCTGAGGGACGGTTCTGGGGCCAACGTCCTGACTTTC. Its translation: CASSSLRDGSGANVLTF. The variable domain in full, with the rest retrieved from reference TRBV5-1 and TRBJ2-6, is KAGVTQTPRYLIKTRGQQVTLSCSPISGHRSVSWYQQTPGQGLQFLFEYFSETQRNKGNFPGRFSGRQFSNSRSEMNVSTLELGDSALYLCASSSLRDGSGANVLTFGAGSRLTVL.

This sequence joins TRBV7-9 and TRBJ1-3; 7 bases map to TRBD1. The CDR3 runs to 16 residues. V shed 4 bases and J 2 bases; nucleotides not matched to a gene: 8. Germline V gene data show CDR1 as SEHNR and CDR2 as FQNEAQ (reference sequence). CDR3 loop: CASSSDRVYAGNTIYF. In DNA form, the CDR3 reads TGTGCCAGCAGCTCCGACAGGGTTTACGCTGGAAACACCATATATTTT. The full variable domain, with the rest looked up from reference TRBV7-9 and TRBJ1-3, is DTGVSQNPRHKITKRGQNVTFRCDPISEHNRLYWYRQTLGQGPEFLTYFQNEAQLEKSRLLSDRFSAERPKGSFSTLEIQRTEQGDSAMYLCASSSDRVYAGNTIYFGEGSWLTVV.

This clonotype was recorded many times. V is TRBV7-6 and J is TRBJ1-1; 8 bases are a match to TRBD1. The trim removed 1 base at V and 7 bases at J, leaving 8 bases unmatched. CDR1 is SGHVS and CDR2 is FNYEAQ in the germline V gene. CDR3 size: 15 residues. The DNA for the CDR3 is TGTGCCAGCAGCTTAGACGCGACAGGGGACGGTGAAGCTTTCTTT. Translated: CASSLDATGDGEAFF.

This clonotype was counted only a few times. The CDR3 region is CASSIVGQTEAFF. CDR3 DNA: TGTGCCAGTAGTATCGTGGGACAGACTGAAGCTTTCTTT. This rearrangement joins TRBV19 to TRBJ1-1; TRBD1 agrees at 7 bases. The trim removed 3 bases at V and 5 bases at J, leaving 3 bases unmatched. This CDR3 has 13 residues. Germline V gene sequence: CDR1 LNHDA, CDR2 SQIVND (reference sequence).

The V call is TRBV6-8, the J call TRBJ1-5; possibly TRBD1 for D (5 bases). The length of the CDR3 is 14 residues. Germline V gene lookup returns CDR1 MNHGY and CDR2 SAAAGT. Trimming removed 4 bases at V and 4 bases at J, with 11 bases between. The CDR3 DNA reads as TGTGCCAGCAGTTTGTACAGGAGTAATCAGCCCCAGCATTTT. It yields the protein CASSLYRSNQPQHF.

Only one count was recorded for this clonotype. The CDR3 DNA reads as TGTGCCAGCAGCCAGCTGGCGGGTAGCTCCTACGAGCAGTACTTC. Translation: CASSQLAGSSYEQYF. The chain combines TRBV3-1 with TRBJ2-7, with a tentative D call TRBD2 (5 bases). CDR1 and CDR2 (germline): LGHDT, YNNKEL (reference sequence). The CDR3 is 15 residues long. Deletions cut 3 bases from V and 0 bases from J, with 12 bases between.

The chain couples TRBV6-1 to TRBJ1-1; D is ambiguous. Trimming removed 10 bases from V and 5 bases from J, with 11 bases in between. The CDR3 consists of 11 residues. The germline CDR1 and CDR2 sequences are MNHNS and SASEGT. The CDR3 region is CATRPGTEAFF. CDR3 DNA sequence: TGTGCCACCCGCCCTGGGACTGAAGCTTTCTTT.

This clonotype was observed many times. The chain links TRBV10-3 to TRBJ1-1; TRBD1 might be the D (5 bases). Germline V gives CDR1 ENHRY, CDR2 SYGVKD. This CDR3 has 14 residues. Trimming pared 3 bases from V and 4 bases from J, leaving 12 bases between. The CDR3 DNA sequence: TGTGCCATCAGTGACCCCGCAGGGACCACTGAAGCTTTCTTT. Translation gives CAISDPAGTTEAFF.

The CDR3 here is CASSSTGGGANVLTF. The CDR3 DNA sequence: TGTGCCAGCAGCTCGACAGGGGGGGGGGCCAACGTCCTGACTTTC. The chain recombines TRBV7-3 with TRBJ2-6, with 9 bases that match TRBD1. Trimming at V came to 4 bases and at J to 4 bases, leaving 2 bases not matched to a gene. There are 15 residues in the CDR3. CDR1 and CDR2 (germline): SGHTA, FQGTGA.

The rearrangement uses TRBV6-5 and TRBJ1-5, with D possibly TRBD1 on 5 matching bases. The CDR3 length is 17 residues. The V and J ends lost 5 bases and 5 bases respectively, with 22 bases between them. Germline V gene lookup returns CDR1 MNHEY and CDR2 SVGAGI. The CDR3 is CASSPPFTGPEHQPQHF. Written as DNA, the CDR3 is TGTGCCAGCAGTCCCCCGTTTACAGGTCCCGAGCATCAGCCCCAGCATTTT.

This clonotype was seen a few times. The CDR3 loop reads CASRNDLAGANVLTF. The CDR3 DNA sequence: TGTGCCAGCCGAAACGACTTGGCTGGGGCCAACGTCCTGACTTTC. This chain links TRBV6-2 or TRBV6-3 with TRBJ2-6, with no clear D. Germline values: CDR1 MNHEY, CDR2 SVGEGT. V was shortened by 8 bases and J by 2 bases, with 13 bases between the two germline ends. There are 15 residues in the CDR3.